This section outlines one TCR beta chain sequence together with its context. Participants had their cohort set by participant-reported clinical history. This specimen belongs to a study of blood T cell repertoires in COVID-19. Study processing details: Estimated nucleated cell counts came from reference gene primer amplification. This table comes from immunoSEQ multiplex PCR, and its TCRdb copy is limited to in-frame clones, with some not included. D and trimming come from the DNA, and the V and J calls and clone size come from that table. The table records some 190,000 clones, more than 65% of them present only once. The clonotype originates from a woman aged 45-65 years with acute COVID-19. Material: PBMCs or T cells enriched from blood (not recorded which).

CDR3 coding DNA: TGTGCCAGCAGCCGCCTGACTAGCGGAAACAATGAGCAGTTCTTC. It encodes CASSRLTSGNNEQFF. The rearrangement links TRBV28 to TRBJ2-1; 9 bases are shared with TRBD2. V trimming: 6 bases; J trimming: 5 bases; junction bases outside the gene matches: 8. The length of the CDR3 is 15 residues. Germline CDR1 is MDHEN and CDR2 is SYDVKM.